This T cell receptor (beta chain) was observed in a study of Ad26.COV2.S vaccination and SARS-CoV-2 variants. Study-wide background: Donor was one of the participants in the Ad26.COV2.S arm of the COV1001 trial.

Produced via immunoSEQ multiplex PCR; TCRdb's table is partial and in-frame only. Among some 520,000 clones listed, around 90% were seen once. Noted treatment: over 15 received Ad26.COV2.S at low or high dose, single or two shots; several received placebo; per-sample allocation not given. Day 63 after the first injection of vaccine or placebo was the sampling time. V dropped 3 bases and J dropped 1; count of bases not matched to a gene: 11. This CDR3 region has 17 residues. CDR1 and CDR2 (germline): SGHTA, FQGNSA. The chain combines TRBV7-2 with TRBJ2-7; 8 bases are shared with TRBD1. The TCR comes from a person aged 18-65 years who received the Ad26.COV2.S COVID-19 vaccine or a placebo. Sample: peripheral blood, taken in a trial of Ad26.COV2.S vaccine versus placebo. DNA for the CDR3: TGTGCCAGCAGCTTGGGTCCCAGGGGGACAGGATCCTACGAGCAGTACTTC. Protein product: CASSLGPRGTGSYEQYF.